This TCR beta chain was identified during a study of shared clonotypes between healthy human individuals. Whole-study findings and limits: Larger estimated richness was generally seen in naive subsets than in memory subsets.

Comments on this clone: What it recognizes is unknown.

Naive CD8 cells comprised CD45RO-negative, CCR7-positively selected cells, excluding terminally differentiated effector memory CD45RA+ cells. The table came from immunoSEQ multiplex PCR; TCRdb's copy has only in-frame clones and leaves some out. The sample has around 550,000 clones, 85% to 95% seen once. The V segment lost 0 bases and the J segment 5 bases; nucleotides outside the gene matches: 10. The CDR3 is 16 residues long. Germline loops: CDR1 SGDLS, CDR2 YYNGEE. The chain is built from TRBV9 and TRBJ1-2, with 7 bases identical to TRBD1. Source material: naive CD8+ T cells sorted from blood. The origin of this receptor is a woman in her 30s in good health. CDR3 coding DNA: TGTGCCAGCAGCGTAGGAGGGGGCGCCTGGGGGTATGGCTACACCTTC. Protein: CASSVGGGAWGYGYTF.